This entry concerns a single T cell receptor beta chain. Its target is unknown. These data are taken from a study of OX40 agonist ivuxolimab in advanced cancers. Whole-study context: Cohort: approximately 83% men, mean age around 60, aged about 23 to 79.

Study conclusions and caveats: Clonal expansion among partial responders at 0.1-3.0 mg/kg ranked near the lowest. Expanded peripheral T-cell antigen specificity went undetermined. Doses of 0.1 to 3.0 mg/kg were accompanied by clonal expansion of CD4+ and CD8+ blood T cells by week 6.

TCRdb's table, derived via immunoSEQ multiplex PCR, lists solely in-frame clones and lacks some. The sample has roughly 91,000 clones; roughly 89% are singletons. The source of this sequence is an adult with an advanced solid tumor such as melanoma, head and neck, liver or kidney cancer. Here the sequenced sample was CD4+ or CD8+ T cells sorted from blood, taken in a trial of the OX40 agonist ivuxolimab.

The CDR3 sequence is CASSSTRTLSYEQYF. In nucleotides, the CDR3 is TGCGCCAGCAGCTCCACTCGGACTCTTTCCTACGAGCAGTACTTC. V and J are TRBV5-1 and TRBJ2-7, with a possible D match to TRBD2 (5 bases). The CDR3 extends over 15 amino acids. V lost 3 bases to trimming and J lost 1 base, with 14 bases between them. Germline CDR1 reads SGHRS; CDR2 reads YFSETQ.